Reported below is one T cell receptor (beta chain). This entry is derived from a study of tumor-infiltrating lymphocytes in primary liver carcinoma. The template, approximately 500 ng total RNA, yielded TCR beta cDNA made with a constant-region primer. ARM-PCR, slightly modified, supplied the TCR beta libraries through three nested multiplex PCR rounds. The study ran its first two PCR rounds for roughly 10 cycles each, using TRBV1-TRBV30 forward primers and a C-beta reverse primer. TCRdb reprocessed the multiplex PCR reads with MiXCR, giving one entry per CDR3 protein. The table has about 320,000 distinct CDR3 sequences, around 50% seen once. After removal of 6 bases from V and 5 bases from J, the junction contained 9 bases not matched to a gene. Germline CDR1 reads WSHSY; CDR2 reads SAAADI. There are 15 residues in the CDR3. It was unsorted whole blood that yielded blood RNA, and germline DNA was also extracted. Around 4 milliliters of peripheral blood were collected before surgery.

The chain couples TRBV10-2 to TRBJ1-2, with 10 bases matching TRBD1. The sequence was collected from a woman aged 30 to 39 with primary liver carcinoma and hepatitis B virus infection. The specimen sequenced was peripheral blood. The CDR3 DNA follows: TGCGCCAGCAGGGAAACCGGGACAGGGGTGTATGGCTACACCTTC. As protein: CASRETGTGVYGYTF.